These T cell receptor beta chains were read from a single sample in a study of graft-versus-host responses after intestinal transplantation. No antigens are known for them. The protocol was immunoSEQ multiplex PCR, while the TCRdb copy is restricted to in-frame clones and leaves out a portion. The data hold 65,000 to 90,000 clones, with 89% observed a single time. The sample in question was unstimulated CD8+ T cells sorted from spleen or lymph node cells, obtained before intestinal transplant. Source of these receptors: a human donor who received an intestinal transplant. Both conserved end residues are part of each CDR3. A D gene is named only where the DNA matches it firmly. Size is omitted from some rows. Given values are once, few, many or a class for expanded clones.

clone_size d_call j_call v_call cdr3_nt cdr3_aa
. TRBD2 TRBJ2-7 TRBV9 TGTGCCAGCAGCCCGGGGAGGGACCAGCTAAAGCAGTACTTC CASSPGRDQLKQYF
once . TRBJ1-4 TRBV15 TGTGCCACCAGCAGAGATCGCCAGGCCCGGGATTTGGAAAAACTGTTTTTT CATSRDRQARDLEKLFF
. TRBD1 TRBJ1-1 TRBV4-1 TGCGCCAGCACCCTTAGGGGGCAGGGAGGCACTGAAGCTTTCTTT CASTLRGQGGTEAFF
. TRBD1 TRBJ2-7 TRBV10-2 TGCGCCAGCAGAGAAGCCGGGACAGGGGCAATCTACGAGCAGTACTTC CASREAGTGAIYEQYF
few . TRBJ2-3 TRBV6-1 TGTGCCAGCAGTGAAGTAGGGGGGGGCCTGGATACGCAGTATTTT CASSEVGGGLDTQYF
. . TRBJ2-7 TRBV4-1 TGCGCCAGCAGCCAAAAGCTGGGCCACGAGCAGTACTTC CASSQKLGHEQYF
. . TRBJ2-7 TRBV21-1 TGTGCCAGCAGCCTCTCTAGGGACAGCCGCTCCTACGAGCAGTACTTC CASSLSRDSRSYEQYF
. . TRBJ2-3 TRBV6-5 TGTGCCAGCAGTTCCACCTCGGACTGGACAGATACGCAGTATTTT CASSSTSDWTDTQYF
once . TRBJ2-3 TRBV6-6 TGTGCCAGCAGTCGTGGGACTGCCACGTCGGCAGATACGCAGTATTTT CASSRGTATSADTQYF
. TRBD1 TRBJ2-1 TRBV2 TGTGCCAGCAGTGGACTGTGGGACAGGGGTTACAATGAGCAGTTCTTC CASSGLWDRGYNEQFF
few . TRBJ2-4 TRBV6-1 TGTGCCAGCAGTGAACTCCTAGAACTGAACATTCAGTACTTC CASSELLELNIQYF
once TRBD1 TRBJ2-7 TRBV5-1 TGCGCCAGCAGCGGGGACAGTTCCTACGAGCAGTACTTC CASSGDSSYEQYF
once . TRBJ1-6 TRBV27 TGTGCCAGCAGTTTATCAGGGGGGGGGTATTCACCCCTCCACTTT CASSLSGGGYSPLHF
. TRBD2 TRBJ2-5 TRBV5-4 TGTGCCAGCAGCCGTCGGGCGGGGGGACTTCAAGAGACCCAGTACTTC CASSRRAGGLQETQYF
. . TRBJ2-7 TRBV4-1 TGCGCCAGCAGCCACTCGGAGGGCAGGGCCTACGAGCAGTACTTC CASSHSEGRAYEQYF
. . TRBJ1-2 TRBV2 TGTGCCAGCAGTGAATTCGAGGGCAGTTACTATGGCTACACCTTC CASSEFEGSYYGYTF
. TRBD2 TRBJ2-7 TRBV2 TGTGCCAGCAGTGACCTGGGGACTAGCGGGAAAGAATGGGAGTACTTC CASSDLGTSGKEWEYF
once . TRBJ1-6 TRBV5-1 TGCGCCAGCAGCTTGGATCTCCGGACAGATTATAATTCACCCCTCCACTTT CASSLDLRTDYNSPLHF
. . TRBJ1-2 TRBV15 TGTGCCACCAGCAGGCCCGACAGCAACTATGGCTACACCTTC CATSRPDSNYGYTF
. . TRBJ1-1 TRBV7-9 TGTGCCAGCAGCTCGCAAAGCGGGCGGATTGAAGCTTTCTTT CASSSQSGRIEAFF
. . TRBJ1-1 TRBV11-2 TGTGCCAGCACCCATGGAGGCACTGAAGCTTTCTTT CASTHGGTEAFF
. . TRBJ2-1 TRBV13 TGTGCCAGCAGCCAAGACCCCGGCGGCTCGTTATACAATGAGCAGTTCTTC CASSQDPGGSLYNEQFF
. TRBD1 TRBJ2-7 TRBV4-1 TGCGCCAGCAGCCAAGACAGGGGGAACGAGCAGTACTTC CASSQDRGNEQYF